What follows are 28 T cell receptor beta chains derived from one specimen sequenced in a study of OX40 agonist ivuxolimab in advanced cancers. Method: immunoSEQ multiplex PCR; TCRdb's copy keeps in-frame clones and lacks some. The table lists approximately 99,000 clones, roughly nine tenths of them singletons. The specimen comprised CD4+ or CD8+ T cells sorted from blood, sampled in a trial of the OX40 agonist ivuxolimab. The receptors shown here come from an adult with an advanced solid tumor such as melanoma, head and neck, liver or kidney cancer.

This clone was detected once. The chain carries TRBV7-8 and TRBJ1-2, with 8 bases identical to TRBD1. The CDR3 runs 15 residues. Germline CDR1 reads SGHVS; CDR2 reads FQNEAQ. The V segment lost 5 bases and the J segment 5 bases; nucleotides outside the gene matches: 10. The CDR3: CASSRGWTGQYGYTF. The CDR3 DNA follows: TGTGCCAGCAGCCGTGGTTGGACAGGGCAATATGGCTACACCTTC.

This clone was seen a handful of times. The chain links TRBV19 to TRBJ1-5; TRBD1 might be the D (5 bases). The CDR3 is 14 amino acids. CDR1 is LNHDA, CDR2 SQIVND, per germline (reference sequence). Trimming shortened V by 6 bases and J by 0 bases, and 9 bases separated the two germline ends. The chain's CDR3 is CASRRGDSNQPQHF. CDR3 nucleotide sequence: TGTGCCAGTAGGAGAGGGGATAGCAATCAGCCCCAGCATTTT.

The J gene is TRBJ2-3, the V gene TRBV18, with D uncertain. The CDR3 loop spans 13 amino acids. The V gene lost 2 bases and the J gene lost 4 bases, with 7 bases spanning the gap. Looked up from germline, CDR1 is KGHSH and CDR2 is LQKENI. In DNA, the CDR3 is TGTGCCAGCTCACCAGGAACCTCAGATACGCAGTATTTT. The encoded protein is CASSPGTSDTQYF.

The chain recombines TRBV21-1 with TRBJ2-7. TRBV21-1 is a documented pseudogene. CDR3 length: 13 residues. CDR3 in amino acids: CAGPRRAAYEQYF. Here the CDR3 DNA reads TGTGCCGGCCCCCGAAGGGCCGCCTACGAGCAGTACTTC.

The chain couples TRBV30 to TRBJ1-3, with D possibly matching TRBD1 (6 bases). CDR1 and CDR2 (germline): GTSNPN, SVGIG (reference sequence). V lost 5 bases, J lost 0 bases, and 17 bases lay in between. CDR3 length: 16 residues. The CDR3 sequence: CAWGNGGFSSGNTIYF. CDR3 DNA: TGTGCCTGGGGTAACGGGGGCTTTAGCTCTGGAAACACCATATATTTT. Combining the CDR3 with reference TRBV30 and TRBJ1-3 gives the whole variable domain SQTIHQWPATLVQPVGSPLSLECTVEGTSNPNLYWYRQAAGRGLQLLFYSVGIGQISSEVPQNLSASRPQDRQFILSSKKLLLSDSGFYLCAWGNGGFSSGNTIYFGEGSWLTVV.

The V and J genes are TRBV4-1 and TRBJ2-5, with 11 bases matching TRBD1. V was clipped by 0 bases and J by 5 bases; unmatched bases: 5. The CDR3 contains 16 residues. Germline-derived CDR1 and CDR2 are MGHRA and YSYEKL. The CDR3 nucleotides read TGCGCCAGCAGCCAAGACCCGGGACAGGGGGTGGAGACCCAGTACTTC. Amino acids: CASSQDPGQGVETQYF.

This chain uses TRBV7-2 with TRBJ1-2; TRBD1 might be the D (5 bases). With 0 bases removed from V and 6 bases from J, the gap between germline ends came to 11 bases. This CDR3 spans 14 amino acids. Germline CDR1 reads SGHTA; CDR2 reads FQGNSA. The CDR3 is CASSLALEGDGYTF. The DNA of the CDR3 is TGTGCCAGCAGCTTAGCACTGGAAGGGGATGGCTACACCTTC.

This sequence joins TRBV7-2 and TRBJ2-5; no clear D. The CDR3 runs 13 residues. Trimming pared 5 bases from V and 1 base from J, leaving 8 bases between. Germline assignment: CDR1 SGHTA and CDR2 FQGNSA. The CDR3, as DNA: TGTGCCAGCAGCCCAGCGCCCCAAGAGACCCAGTACTTC. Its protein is CASSPAPQETQYF.

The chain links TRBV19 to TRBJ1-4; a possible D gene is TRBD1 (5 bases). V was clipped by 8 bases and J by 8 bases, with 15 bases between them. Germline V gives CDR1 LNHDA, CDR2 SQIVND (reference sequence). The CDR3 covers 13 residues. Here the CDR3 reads CASSPPWGEKLFF. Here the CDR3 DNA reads TGTGCCAGTTCCCCCCCTTGGGGGGAAAAACTGTTTTTT.

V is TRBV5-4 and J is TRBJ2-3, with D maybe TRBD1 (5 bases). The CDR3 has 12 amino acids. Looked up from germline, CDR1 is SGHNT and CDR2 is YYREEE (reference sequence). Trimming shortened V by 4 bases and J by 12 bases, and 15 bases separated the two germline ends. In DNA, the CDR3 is TGTGCCAGCAGCACGTCTCAGGGAAATCAGTATTTT. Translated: CASSTSQGNQYF.

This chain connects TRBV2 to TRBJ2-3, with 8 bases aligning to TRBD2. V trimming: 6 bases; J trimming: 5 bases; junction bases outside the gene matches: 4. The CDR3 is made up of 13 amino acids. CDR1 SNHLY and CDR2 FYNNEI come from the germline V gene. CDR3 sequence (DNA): TGTGCCAGCAGCCGGGGGGGGATAGATACGCAGTATTTT. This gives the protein CASSRGGIDTQYF.

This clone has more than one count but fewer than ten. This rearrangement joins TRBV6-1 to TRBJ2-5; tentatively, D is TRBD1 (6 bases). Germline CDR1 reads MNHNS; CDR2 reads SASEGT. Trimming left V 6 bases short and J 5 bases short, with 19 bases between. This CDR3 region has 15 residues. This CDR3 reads CASRLGAAQDETQYF. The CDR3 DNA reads TGTGCCAGCAGATTGGGGGCGGCCCAAGACGAGACCCAGTACTTC.

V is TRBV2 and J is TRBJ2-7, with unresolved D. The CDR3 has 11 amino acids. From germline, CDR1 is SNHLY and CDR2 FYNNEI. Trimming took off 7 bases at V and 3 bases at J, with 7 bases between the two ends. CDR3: CASTQYYEQYF. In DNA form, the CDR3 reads TGTGCCAGCACGCAGTACTACGAGCAGTACTTC.

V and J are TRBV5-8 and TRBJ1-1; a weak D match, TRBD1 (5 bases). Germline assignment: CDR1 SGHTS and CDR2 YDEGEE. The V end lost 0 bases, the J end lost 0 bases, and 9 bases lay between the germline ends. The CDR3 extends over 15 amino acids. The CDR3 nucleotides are TGTGCCAGCAGCTTGGTCGACAGATTGAACACTGAAGCTTTCTTT. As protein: CASSLVDRLNTEAFF.

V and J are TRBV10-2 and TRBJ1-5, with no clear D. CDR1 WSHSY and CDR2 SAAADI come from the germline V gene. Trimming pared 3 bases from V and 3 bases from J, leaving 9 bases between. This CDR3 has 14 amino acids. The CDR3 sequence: CASSEAGINQPQHF. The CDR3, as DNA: TGCGCCAGCAGTGAAGCAGGAATCAATCAGCCCCAGCATTTT.

As DNA, the CDR3 is TGTGCCAGCAGTTTACGGGGGGGCGTTGGATACGAGCAGTACTTC. Protein: CASSLRGGVGYEQYF. The rearrangement uses TRBV27 and TRBJ2-7; the match to TRBD2 covers 8 bases. With 2 bases clipped from V and 4 bases from J, the junction kept 7 bases outside the gene matches. The CDR3 has 15 amino acids. Looked up from germline, CDR1 is MNHEY and CDR2 is SMNVEV (reference sequence).

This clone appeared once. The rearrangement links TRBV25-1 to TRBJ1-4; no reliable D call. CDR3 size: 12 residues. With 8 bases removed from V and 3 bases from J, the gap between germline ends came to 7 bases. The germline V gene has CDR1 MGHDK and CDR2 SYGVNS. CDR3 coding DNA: TGTGCCAGCCGTGGACCTAATGAAAAACTGTTTTTT. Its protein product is CASRGPNEKLFF.

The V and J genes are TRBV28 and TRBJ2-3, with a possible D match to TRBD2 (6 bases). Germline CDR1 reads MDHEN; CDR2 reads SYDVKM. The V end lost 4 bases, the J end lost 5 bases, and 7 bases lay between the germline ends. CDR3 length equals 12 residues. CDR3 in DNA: TGTGCCAGCAGTTGGGGAGGAGATACGCAGTATTTT. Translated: CASSWGGDTQYF.

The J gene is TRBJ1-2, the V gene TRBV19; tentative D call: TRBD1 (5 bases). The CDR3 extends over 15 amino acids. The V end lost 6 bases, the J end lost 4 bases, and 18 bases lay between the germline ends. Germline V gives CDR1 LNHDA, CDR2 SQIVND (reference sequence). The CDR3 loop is CASRRWTQAAYGYTF. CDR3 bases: TGTGCCAGTAGGCGTTGGACACAGGCGGCCTATGGCTACACCTTC.

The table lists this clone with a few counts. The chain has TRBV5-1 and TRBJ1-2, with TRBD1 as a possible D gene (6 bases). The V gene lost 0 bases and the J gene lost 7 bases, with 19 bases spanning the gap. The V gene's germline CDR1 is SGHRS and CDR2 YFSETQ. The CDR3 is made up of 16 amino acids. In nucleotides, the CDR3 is TGCGCCAGCAGCTTGGACCCCTCGACGGGGGCGGGTGGCTACACCTTC. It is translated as CASSLDPSTGAGGYTF.

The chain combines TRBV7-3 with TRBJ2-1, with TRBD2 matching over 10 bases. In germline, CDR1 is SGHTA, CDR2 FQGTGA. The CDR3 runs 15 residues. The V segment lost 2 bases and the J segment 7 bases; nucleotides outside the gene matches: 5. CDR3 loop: CASSLALAGVNEQFF. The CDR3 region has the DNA TGTGCCAGCAGCTTAGCGCTAGCGGGAGTGAATGAGCAGTTCTTC. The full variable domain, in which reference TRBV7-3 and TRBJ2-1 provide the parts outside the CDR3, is GAGVSQTPSNKVTEKGKYVELRCDPISGHTALYWYRQSLGQGPEFLIYFQGTGAADDSGLPNDRFFAVRPEGSVSTLKIQRTERGDSAVYLCASSLALAGVNEQFFGPGTRLTVL.

The CDR3 DNA follows: TGTGCCAGCAGCCGAGGGACCTTGATTTATGGGAACACCATATATTTT. Encoded protein: CASSRGTLIYGNTIYF. The V gene is TRBV14, the J gene TRBJ1-3, with a tentative D call TRBD1 (5 bases). Deletions cut 4 bases from V and 7 bases from J, with 20 bases between. The CDR3 extends over 16 amino acids. Germline V gene lookup returns CDR1 SGHDN and CDR2 FVKESK.

This CDR3 is CASSQDAPGLAGVARTQYF. CDR3 DNA sequence: TGCGCCAGCAGCCAAGATGCACCAGGACTAGCGGGGGTGGCAAGGACCCAGTACTTC. The V call is TRBV4-1, the J call TRBJ2-5; 13 bases fit TRBD2. CDR1 is MGHRA, CDR2 YSYEKL, per germline. This CDR3 has 19 residues. Losses at the gene ends were 0 bases for V and 7 bases for J; bases not matched to a gene: 14.

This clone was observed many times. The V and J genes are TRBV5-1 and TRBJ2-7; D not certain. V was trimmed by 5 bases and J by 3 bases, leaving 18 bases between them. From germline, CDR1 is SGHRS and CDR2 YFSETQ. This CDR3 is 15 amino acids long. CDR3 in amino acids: CASRVLSVGVYEQYF. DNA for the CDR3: TGCGCCAGCAGGGTGTTGAGCGTCGGCGTCTACGAGCAGTACTTC.

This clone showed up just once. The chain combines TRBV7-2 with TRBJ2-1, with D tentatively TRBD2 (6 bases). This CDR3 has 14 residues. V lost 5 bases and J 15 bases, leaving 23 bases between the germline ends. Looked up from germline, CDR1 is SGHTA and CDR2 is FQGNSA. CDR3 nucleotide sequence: TGTGCCAGCAGCGGAACAATTAGCGGTGGAGGATGGTTCTTC. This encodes CASSGTISGGGWFF.

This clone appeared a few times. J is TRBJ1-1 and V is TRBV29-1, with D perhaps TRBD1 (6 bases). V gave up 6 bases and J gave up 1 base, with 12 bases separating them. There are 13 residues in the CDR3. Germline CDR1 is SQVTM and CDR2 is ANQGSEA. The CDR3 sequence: CSVARQENTEAFF. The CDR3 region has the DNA TGCAGCGTCGCACGACAGGAGAACACTGAAGCTTTCTTT.

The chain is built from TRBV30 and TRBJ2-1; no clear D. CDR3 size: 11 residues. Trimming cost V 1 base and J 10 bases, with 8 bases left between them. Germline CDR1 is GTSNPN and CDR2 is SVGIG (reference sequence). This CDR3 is CAWSGLGEQFF. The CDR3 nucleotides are TGTGCCTGGAGTGGCCTAGGGGAGCAGTTCTTC.

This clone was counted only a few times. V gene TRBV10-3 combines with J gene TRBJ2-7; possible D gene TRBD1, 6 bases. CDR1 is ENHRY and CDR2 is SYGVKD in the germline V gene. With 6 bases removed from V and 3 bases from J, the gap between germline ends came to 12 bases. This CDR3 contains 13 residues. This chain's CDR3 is CAIRVQGSYEQYF. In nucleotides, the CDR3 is TGTGCCATCAGAGTACAGGGCAGCTACGAGCAGTACTTC.